Listed below are T cell receptor beta chains from one sample, sequenced in a study of cytomegalovirus exposure and HLA in healthy donors. Using immunoSEQ multiplex PCR, the repertoire was profiled, and TCRdb retains in-frame clones only, with some absent. The data hold approximately 130,000 clones, with more than 70% observed a single time. Material: PBMCs. These receptors were collected from a male donor in good health and CMV-seronegative. Both conserved end residues are part of each CDR3. D genes are given only for firm matches. Size values are once, few and many counts, or a class for expanded clones, and some rows have none.

>TRBJ2-7|TRBD1|NA|TRBV6-5
CASSRTGAYEQYF
TGTGCCAGCAGCAGAACAGGGGCCTACGAGCAGTACTTC
>TRBJ1-3|TRBD1|NA|TRBV4-3
CASSQDGAGGGNTIYF
TGCGCCAGCAGCCAAGATGGGGCAGGGGGCGGAAACACCATATATTTT
>TRBJ2-5|TRBD1|NA|TRBV15
CATSRDPTGVETQYF
TGTGCCACCAGCAGAGATCCCACAGGGGTTGAGACCCAGTACTTC
>TRBJ2-7|NA|NA|TRBV30
CAWSTQAVQYF
TGTGCCTGGAGTACCCAGGCAGTGCAGTACTTC
>TRBJ2-3|NA|NA|TRBV7-9
CASSPQVATDTQYF
TGTGCCAGCAGCCCACAGGTCGCCACAGATACGCAGTATTTT
>TRBJ2-3|NA|NA|TRBV6-4
CASSEEPGDTQYF
TGTGCCAGCAGTGAAGAGCCGGGAGATACGCAGTATTTT
>TRBJ1-1|NA|few|TRBV30
CAWSTLGGTEAFF
TGTGCCTGGAGTACCTTAGGGGGCACTGAAGCTTTCTTT
>TRBJ1-5|TRBD1|NA|TRBV19
CASSIQGTGGSGNQPQHF
TGTGCCAGTAGTATCCAAGGGACAGGGGGCTCAGGCAATCAGCCCCAGCATTTT
>TRBJ2-3|TRBD2|NA|TRBV27
CASSLAGTSGGTRDTQYF
TGTGCCAGCAGTCTAGCCGGGACTAGCGGGGGGACGAGAGATACGCAGTATTTT
>TRBJ1-2|NA|few|TRBV6-5
CASRSYYGYTF
TGTGCCAGTCGAAGCTACTATGGCTACACCTTC
>TRBJ2-5|TRBD2|NA|TRBV4-2
CASSQSSGTSGANPYRAQYF
TGTGCCAGCAGCCAATCCTCCGGGACTAGCGGGGCGAACCCTTATAGGGCCCAGTACTTC
>TRBJ2-2|TRBD2|NA|TRBV5-1
CASSWRGSGGGGELFF
TGCGCCAGCAGCTGGCGAGGTAGCGGGGGGGGCGGGGAGCTGTTTTTT
>TRBJ2-7|NA|NA|TRBV5-1
CASSSIGQLEQYF
TGCGCCAGCTCTTCAATCGGACAACTCGAGCAGTACTTC
>TRBJ2-2|NA|NA|TRBV2
CASRVQGRELFF
TGTGCCAGCAGGGTACAGGGCCGGGAGCTGTTTTTT
>TRBJ1-4|NA|few|TRBV6-6
CASSLQGPTNEKLFF
TGTGCCAGCAGCCTACAGGGCCCAACTAATGAAAAACTGTTTTTT
>TRBJ2-3|NA|NA|TRBV5-4
CASSSMQGAGTDTQYF
TGTGCCAGCAGCTCAATGCAGGGCGCAGGCACAGATACGCAGTATTTT
>TRBJ1-1|TRBD1|NA|TRBV6-6
CASTWEGGANTEAFF
TGTGCCAGCACCTGGGAAGGGGGCGCAAACACTGAAGCTTTCTTT
>TRBJ2-5|TRBD2|NA|TRBV6-5
CASSPSGGAEETQYF
TGTGCCAGCAGTCCTAGCGGGGGGGCCGAAGAGACCCAGTACTTC
>TRBJ1-1|NA|NA|TRBV14
CASSLRGGPEAFF
TGTGCCAGCAGCCTGAGGGGGGGTCCTGAAGCTTTCTTT
>TRBJ2-5|TRBD1|NA|TRBV7-2
CASSPGPQGRETQYF
TGTGCCAGCAGCCCAGGACCACAGGGGCGGGAGACCCAGTACTTC
>TRBJ1-1|TRBD1|NA|TRBV14
CASSLPGTVDEAFF
TGTGCCAGCAGCCTTCCCGGGACAGTGGATGAAGCTTTCTTT
>TRBJ2-7|TRBD1|NA|TRBV23-1
CASSQPPGQGYEQYF
TGCGCCAGCAGTCAACCGCCGGGACAGGGCTACGAGCAGTACTTC
>TRBJ1-1|NA|NA|TRBV2
CASSEQGPNTEAFF
TGTGCCAGCAGTGAACAGGGGCCGAACACTGAAGCTTTCTTT
>TRBJ1-2|TRBD1|few|TRBV5-4
CASSFQGVDGYTF
TGTGCCAGCAGCTTCCAGGGGGTGGATGGCTACACCTTC
>TRBJ1-4|NA|NA|TRBV9
CASSVGWASDEKLFF
TGTGCCAGCAGCGTAGGCTGGGCCTCGGATGAAAAACTGTTTTTT
>TRBJ1-5|TRBD1|NA|TRBV4-1
CASSQVPGQGAYQPQHF
TGCGCCAGCAGCCAAGTCCCGGGACAGGGAGCGTATCAGCCCCAGCATTTT
>TRBJ2-7|NA|NA|TRBV6-5
CASSYSYLGAEQYF
TGTGCCAGCAGTTACTCATACTTAGGGGCCGAGCAGTACTTC
>TRBJ2-1|NA|NA|TRBV6-6
CASSYSSQRAKFF
TGTGCCAGCAGTTACTCCTCCCAGCGGGCCAAATTCTTC
>TRBJ1-5|NA|NA|TRBV4-2
CASSQDGGSNQPQHF
TGTGCCAGCAGCCAAGATGGGGGGAGCAATCAGCCCCAGCATTTT
>TRBJ2-7|NA|NA|TRBV7-2
CASSLVGRRDEQYF
TGTGCCAGCAGCTTAGTAGGCCGGCGGGACGAGCAGTACTTC
>TRBJ2-7|NA|few|TRBV19
CASSETGDGGYEQYF
TGTGCCAGTAGCGAGACGGGGGATGGTGGCTACGAGCAGTACTTC
>TRBJ1-1|NA|NA|TRBV6-5
CASSYPPPGEAFF
TGTGCCAGCAGTTACCCCCCGCCGGGAGAAGCTTTCTTT
>TRBJ1-1|NA|once|TRBV21-1
CASSKERSGRAFF
TGTGCCAGCAGCAAAGAAAGGAGCGGGAGAGCTTTCTTT
>TRBJ1-1|NA|once|TRBV12-5
CASGAPQRNTEAFF
TGTGCTAGTGGGGCACCTCAAAGGAACACTGAAGCTTTCTTT
>TRBJ2-1|TRBD1|NA|TRBV7-9
CASSLVPGQGGDEQFF
TGTGCCAGCAGCCTCGTCCCGGGACAGGGAGGGGATGAGCAGTTCTTC
>TRBJ1-2|TRBD1|NA|TRBV9
CASSVRTGSGGGGYTF
TGTGCCAGCAGCGTGCGGACAGGCTCTGGGGGAGGAGGCTACACCTTC
>TRBJ1-3|NA|NA|TRBV4-3
CASSQDGGSSGNTIYF
TGCGCCAGCAGCCAAGATGGGGGCTCCTCTGGAAACACCATATATTTT
>TRBJ1-4|NA|NA|TRBV23-1
CASSQDCATNEKLFF
TGCGCCAGCAGTCAAGACTGTGCAACTAATGAAAAACTGTTTTTT
>TRBJ2-5|NA|few|TRBV30
CAWTPGLETQYF
TGTGCCTGGACCCCGGGGTTAGAGACCCAGTACTTC
>TRBJ1-4|NA|once|TRBV7-9
CSSSSLAGTKATNEKLFF
TGTTCCAGCAGCTCCCTCGCCGGGACAAAGGCAACTAATGAAAAACTGTTTTTT
>TRBJ1-1|NA|NA|TRBV30
CAWSREGSRTEAFF
TGTGCCTGGAGTAGAGAGGGAAGTAGAACTGAAGCTTTCTTT
>TRBJ2-2|NA|NA|TRBV7-8
CASSLKVSGYTGELFF
TGTGCCAGCAGCTTAAAAGTTAGCGGCTACACCGGGGAGCTGTTTTTT
>TRBJ1-4|TRBD1|NA|TRBV6-5
CASRGTGDEKLFF
TGTGCCAGCAGGGGGACAGGAGATGAAAAACTGTTTTTT
>TRBJ2-5|NA|NA|TRBV21-1
CASSAQDIAGAPETQYF
TGTGCCAGCAGCGCACAGGACATAGCGGGGGCCCCCGAGACCCAGTACTTC
>TRBJ2-2|NA|NA|TRBV7-9
CASRPTEGELFF
TGTGCCAGCAGACCGACTGAGGGGGAGCTGTTTTTT
>TRBJ2-7|NA|NA|TRBV5-1
CASSLSFRPTDEQYF
TGCGCCAGCAGCTTGTCCTTTAGACCCACAGACGAGCAGTACTTC
>TRBJ1-4|NA|NA|TRBV11-3
CASSLVGGGREKLFF
TGTGCCAGCAGCTTAGTAGGCGGGGGAAGGGAAAAACTGTTTTTT
>TRBJ2-3|TRBD1|NA|TRBV30
CAWSVEWGYVTGGTDTQYF
TGTGCCTGGAGTGTAGAGTGGGGTTATGTTACAGGGGGCACAGATACGCAGTATTTT
>TRBJ1-4|TRBD1|NA|TRBV7-9
CASSAGTGSEKLFF
TGTGCCAGCAGCGCCGGGACAGGGAGCGAAAAACTGTTTTTT
>TRBJ1-6|NA|NA|TRBV23-1
CASSQPAGGCGNSPLHF
TGCGCCAGCAGTCAGCCCGCCGGAGGGTGTGGGAATTCACCCCTCCACTTT
>TRBJ1-1|NA|NA|TRBV6-6
CASRNLGRENTEAFF
TGTGCCAGCAGAAACCTGGGGCGGGAGAACACTGAAGCTTTCTTT
>TRBJ1-6|TRBD1|NA|TRBV6-6
CASRFEQGARSPLHF
TGTGCCAGCAGATTCGAACAGGGGGCAAGATCACCCCTCCACTTT
>TRBJ2-7|NA|NA|TRBV6-5
CASSPTGRIRKYF
TGTGCCAGCTCTCCGACAGGACGCATACGAAAGTACTTC
>TRBJ2-5|TRBD1|NA|TRBV9
CASSRTGGSETQYF
TGTGCCAGCAGCCGAACAGGGGGCTCGGAGACCCAGTACTTC
>TRBJ1-5|NA|NA|TRBV6-1
CASSPQTVSNQPQHF
TGTGCCAGCAGTCCCCAGACAGTTAGCAATCAGCCCCAGCATTTT
>TRBJ1-3|TRBD1|NA|TRBV4-3
CASSQDSGGSGNTIYF
TGCGCCAGCAGCCAAGATTCAGGGGGGAGTGGAAACACCATATATTTT
>TRBJ1-5|NA|NA|TRBV15
CATSRDYQSNQPQHF
TGTGCCACCAGCAGAGATTACCAGAGCAATCAGCCCCAGCATTTT
>TRBJ2-7|NA|once|TRBV19
CASSIRGGEQYF
TGTGCCAGTAGTATAAGGGGCGGCGAGCAGTACTTC
>TRBJ2-7|NA|NA|TRBV6-5
CASRLTRGSYEQYF
TGTGCCAGCAGACTTACTCGGGGCTCCTACGAGCAGTACTTC
>TRBJ1-1|TRBD1|NA|TRBV4-3
CASSQATGDTEAFF
TGCGCCAGCAGCCAAGCGACAGGGGACACTGAAGCTTTCTTT